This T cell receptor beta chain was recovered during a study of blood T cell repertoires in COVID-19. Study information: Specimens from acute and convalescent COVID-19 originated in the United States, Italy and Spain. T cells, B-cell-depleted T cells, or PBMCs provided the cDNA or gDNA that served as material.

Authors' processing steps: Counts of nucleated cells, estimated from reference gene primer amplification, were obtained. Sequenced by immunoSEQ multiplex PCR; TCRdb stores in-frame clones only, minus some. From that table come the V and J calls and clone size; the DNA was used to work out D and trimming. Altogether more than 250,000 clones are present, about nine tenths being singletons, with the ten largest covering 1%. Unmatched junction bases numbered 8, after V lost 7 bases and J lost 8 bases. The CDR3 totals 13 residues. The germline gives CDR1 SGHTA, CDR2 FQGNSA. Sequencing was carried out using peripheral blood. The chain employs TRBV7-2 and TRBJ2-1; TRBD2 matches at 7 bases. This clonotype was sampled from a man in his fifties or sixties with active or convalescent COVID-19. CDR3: CASTKAGRDEQFF. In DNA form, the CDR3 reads TGTGCCAGCACCAAGGCAGGGAGGGATGAGCAGTTCTTC.